Listed here are 25 T cell receptor beta chains from one sample, sequenced in a study of T cell changes during pregnancy in multiple sclerosis. Clones were read by immunoSEQ multiplex PCR, and TCRdb kept only the in-frame ones, dropping some. The table shows about 77,000 clones, with about 93% occurring only once. The sample consisted of peripheral blood, taken after pregnancy. Source of these receptors: a female donor in good health, enrolled as a control in a pregnancy study.

This chain joins TRBV28 and TRBJ2-1; a possible D gene is TRBD2 (7 bases). The germline V and J ends were trimmed by 2 bases and 5 bases, with 16 bases remaining between them. CDR1 MDHEN and CDR2 SYDVKM come from the germline V gene. This CDR3 has 16 amino acids. The CDR3 protein is CASSLLGGGSNNEQFF. The CDR3 DNA is TGTGCCAGCAGTTTACTTGGGGGCGGGAGTAACAATGAGCAGTTCTTC.

The chain links TRBV4-3 to TRBJ2-5, with 9 positions matching TRBD1. This CDR3 has 15 amino acids. The germline gives CDR1 LGHNA, CDR2 YSLEER. Trimming removed 2 bases from V and 11 bases from J; junction bases left unmatched: 12. The CDR3: CASSQRQGEASQQYF. DNA of the CDR3: TGCGCCAGCAGCCAACGACAGGGGGAAGCCTCCCAGCAGTACTTC.

This clone was seen once. The V call is TRBV5-6, the J call TRBJ1-3; D remains unclear. The V end was cut by 5 bases, the J end by 0 bases, with 9 bases between. The CDR3 loop spans 14 amino acids. The V gene's germline CDR1 is SGHDT and CDR2 YYEEEE. CDR3: CASSTPSSGNTIYF. CDR3 DNA: TGTGCCAGCAGTACTCCGAGCTCTGGAAACACCATATATTTT.

The gene calls are TRBV11-3 and TRBJ2-3, with 13 bases fitting TRBD2. The CDR3 runs 17 residues. J lost 1 base, V lost 5 bases, and 6 bases had no gene match. Germline V gene data show CDR1 as SGHNT and CDR2 as YENEEA. CDR3 bases: TGTGCCAGCAGCCGGACTAGCGGGAGTGCGGGCACAGATACGCAGTATTTT. This codes for CASSRTSGSAGTDTQYF.

The V call is TRBV5-1, the J call TRBJ1-1; D might be TRBD1 (5 bases). The germline V gene has CDR1 SGHRS and CDR2 YFSETQ. The CDR3 is 17 residues long. Trimming pared 1 base from V and 3 bases from J, leaving 19 bases between. Here the CDR3 DNA reads TGCGCCAGCAGCTTGAATGTCAGGGTAAGACTTTACACTGAAGCTTTCTTT. Translated: CASSLNVRVRLYTEAFF. The full variable domain, in which reference TRBV5-1 and TRBJ1-1 provide the parts outside the CDR3, is KAGVTQTPRYLIKTRGQQVTLSCSPISGHRSVSWYQQTPGQGLQFLFEYFSETQRNKGNFPGRFSGRQFSNSRSEMNVSTLELGDSALYLCASSLNVRVRLYTEAFFGQGTRLTVV.

This chain uses TRBV18 with TRBJ2-5, with a weak D call TRBD1 (5 bases). This CDR3 is 13 amino acids long. Trimming left V 3 bases short and J 5 bases short, with 10 bases between. Germline loops: CDR1 KGHSH, CDR2 LQKENI. CDR3 residues: CASSPGQFETQYF. The CDR3 coding sequence is TGTGCCAGCTCACCGGGGCAGTTTGAGACCCAGTACTTC. Complete variable domain (other parts from reference TRBV18 and TRBJ2-5): NAGVMQNPRHLVRRRGQEARLRCSPMKGHSHVYWYRQLPEEGLKFMVYLQKENIIDESGMPKERFSAEFPKEGPSILRIQQVVRGDSAAYFCASSPGQFETQYFGPGTRLLVL.

The CDR3 bases are TGTGCCAGTAGACCGGGACTAGCGGGAGGTCTCGGCTCCTACAATGAGCAGTTCTTC. The encoded protein is CASRPGLAGGLGSYNEQFF. The chain carries TRBV19 and TRBJ2-1; 15 bases fit TRBD2. Germline CDR1 and CDR2: LNHDA and SQIVND (reference sequence). The CDR3 is 19 amino acids. The V gene end was trimmed by 6 bases and the J gene end by 0 bases; junction bases not matched to a gene: 9.

The chain uses TRBV28 and TRBJ2-4; 9 bases are shared with TRBD2. This CDR3 is 15 amino acids long. CDR1 is MDHEN, CDR2 SYDVKM, per germline. V shed 5 bases, J shed 3 bases, and the junction held 5 bases outside the gene matches. CDR3: CASSLTSGYKNIQYF. In nucleotides, the CDR3 is TGTGCCAGCAGTCTGACTAGCGGCTACAAAAACATTCAGTACTTC.

V usage is TRBV11-2 and J usage is TRBJ2-7; D unresolved. The V end was cut by 4 bases, the J end by 2 bases, with 12 bases between. This CDR3 spans 14 amino acids. CDR1 SGHAT and CDR2 FQNNGV come from the germline V gene. DNA for the CDR3: TGTGCCAGCAGCTCGACTCGGAGAGCCTACGAGCAGTACTTC. It codes for CASSSTRRAYEQYF.

V gene TRBV28 combines with J gene TRBJ1-6; weak D call: TRBD1 (6 bases). V gave up 5 bases and J gave up 1 base, with 9 bases separating them. CDR1 MDHEN and CDR2 SYDVKM come from the germline V gene. The CDR3 is made up of 15 amino acids. The DNA for the CDR3 is TGTGCCAGCAGTCCTCAGGGGTCCTATAATTCACCCCTCCACTTT. It specifies CASSPQGSYNSPLHF.

The CDR3 DNA follows: TGTGCCAGCAGCCAAGCGGGACAGGGAGAGGATACGCAGTATTTT. Protein product: CASSQAGQGEDTQYF. The chain uses TRBV28 and TRBJ2-3, with 9 bases aligning to TRBD1. The CDR3 totals 15 residues. V was pared by 6 bases and J by 6 bases, with 10 bases of the junction left unmatched. The germline CDR1 and CDR2 sequences are MDHEN and SYDVKM.

The rearrangement links TRBV29-1 to TRBJ2-3; D perhaps matches TRBD2 (5 bases). Germline V gives CDR1 SQVTM, CDR2 ANQGSEA. This CDR3 region has 13 residues. The CDR3 is CGLRVGVGDTQYF. CDR3 in DNA: TGCGGACTCCGAGTTGGGGTAGGAGATACGCAGTATTTT.

On this clone: One end of the junction does not line up with germline, which may come from a read error. Other DNA sequences in this sample translate to the same CDR3. CDR3 amino acids: CANSRTSGTSYEQYF. In DNA, the CDR3 is TGTGCCAACTCACGGACTAGCGGGACCTCCTACGAGCAGTATTTC. The chain recombines TRBV27 with TRBJ2-7, with TRBD2 matching over 12 bases. CDR1 and CDR2 from the germline V gene are MNHEY and SMNVEV (reference sequence). The CDR3 runs to 15 residues.

This clone occurred once. This chain joins TRBV5-6 and TRBJ2-4; D might be TRBD2 (5 bases). CDR3 length: 15 residues. In germline, CDR1 is SGHDT, CDR2 YYEEEE. Trimming cost V 3 bases and J 0 bases, with 10 bases left between them. The CDR3 sequence: CASSSPSPAKNIQYF. The CDR3 bases are TGTGCCAGCAGCTCGCCTAGCCCAGCCAAAAACATTCAGTACTTC.

This clone occurred a few times. The chain employs TRBV28 and TRBJ2-1; the D is unclear. The CDR3 is made up of 14 amino acids. Germline V CDR1 and CDR2: MDHEN, SYDVKM. Trimming took 2 bases from V and 0 from J, leaving 5 bases between them. The CDR3 DNA follows: TGTGCCAGCAGTTTAGCGAGCTCCTACAATGAGCAGTTCTTC. Translated: CASSLASSYNEQFF.

The V call is TRBV29-1, the J call TRBJ1-2; D is ambiguous. The CDR3 spans 13 residues. The germline V and J ends were trimmed by 2 bases and 7 bases, with 14 bases remaining between them. The V gene's germline CDR1 is SQVTM and CDR2 ANQGSEA. In DNA form, the CDR3 reads TGCAGCGTTGAAAGCGTCTCGCGAGGTGGCTACACCTTC. Its protein is CSVESVSRGGYTF. Full variable domain (remainder filled in from reference TRBV29-1 and TRBJ1-2): SAVISQKPSRDICQRGTSLTIQCQVDSQVTMMFWYRQQPGQSLTLIATANQGSEATYESGFVIDKFPISRPNLTFSTLTVSNMSPEDSSIYLCSVESVSRGGYTFGSGTRLTVV.

The V and J genes are TRBV27 and TRBJ2-1; 10 bases map to TRBD1. This CDR3 contains 16 residues. Germline V gene sequence: CDR1 MNHEY, CDR2 SMNVEV (reference sequence). Unmatched junction bases numbered 10, after V lost 2 bases and J lost 9 bases. In nucleotides, the CDR3 is TGTGCCAGCAGTTTAGTTGGACAGGGGGTGAGGCGTGAGCAGTTCTTC. Encoded protein: CASSLVGQGVRREQFF.

The V gene is TRBV30, the J gene TRBJ1-5; D ambiguous. Looked up from germline, CDR1 is GTSNPN and CDR2 is SVGIG (reference sequence). The CDR3 totals 16 residues. Trimming removed 2 bases from V and 0 bases from J, with 14 bases in between. CDR3 sequence (DNA): TGTGCCTGGAGTCATTCCCTGATACTTAGCAATCAGCCCCAGCATTTT. Protein product: CAWSHSLILSNQPQHF.

The rearrangement uses TRBV7-8 and TRBJ1-5; a weak D match, TRBD1 (6 bases). Germline V lookup: CDR1 SGHVS, CDR2 FQNEAQ. V was trimmed by 5 bases and J by 3 bases, leaving 11 bases between them. The CDR3 has 14 amino acids. The CDR3 reads CASSTRDNNQPQHF. CDR3 coding DNA: TGTGCCAGCAGCACCCGGGACAACAATCAGCCCCAGCATTTT.

The genes are TRBV27 and TRBJ1-2; D is unclear. The length of the CDR3 is 14 residues. Per the germline V gene, CDR1 is MNHEY and CDR2 is SMNVEV (reference sequence). The V end lost 6 bases, the J end lost 0 bases, and 11 bases lay between the germline ends. The CDR3 loop is CASRQGVTNYGYTF. CDR3 DNA: TGTGCCAGCAGACAAGGAGTGACTAACTATGGCTACACCTTC.

A note on this clone: Relative to the germline gene, one junction end is altered; a read error may explain this. CDR3 DNA: TGTGCTAGCAGCCCCAACGAGGGGGGGACGAACACCGGGGAGCTGTTTTTT. Its protein product is CASSPNEGGTNTGELFF. The chain employs TRBV7-7 and TRBJ2-2; maybe TRBD2 (7 bases). The germline CDR1 and CDR2 sequences are SSHAT and FNYEAQ (reference sequence). The CDR3 loop spans 17 amino acids.

CDR3 in amino acids: CASSLGQGLEKLFF. CDR3 bases: TGCGCCAGCAGCTTGGGACAGGGTCTCGAAAAACTGTTTTTT. The rearrangement uses TRBV5-1 and TRBJ1-4; 7 nucleotides align to TRBD1. This CDR3 is 14 amino acids long. Germline V gene lookup returns CDR1 SGHRS and CDR2 YFSETQ. After removal of 0 bases from V and 8 bases from J, the junction contained 4 bases not matched to a gene.

The chain employs TRBV12-5 and TRBJ1-1; D call uncertain. This CDR3 is 13 amino acids long. Germline CDR1 and CDR2: LGHNT and FRNRAP. Trimming pared 4 bases from V and 0 bases from J, leaving 6 bases between. Here the CDR3 reads CASGSDLNTEAFF. CDR3 nucleotides: TGTGCTAGTGGTTCAGACTTGAACACTGAAGCTTTCTTT. Based on the CDR3 plus reference TRBV12-5 and TRBJ1-1, the full variable domain is DARVTQTPRHKVTEMGQEVTMRCQPILGHNTVFWYRQTMMQGLELLAYFRNRAPLDDSGMPKDRFSAEMPDATLATLKIQPSEPRDSAVYFCASGSDLNTEAFFGQGTRLTVV.

The chain uses TRBV19 and TRBJ1-1, with D unclear. The CDR3 length is 13 residues. CDR1 LNHDA and CDR2 SQIVND come from the germline V gene (reference sequence). V lost 2 bases and J lost 0, with 4 bases in between. The CDR3 DNA reads as TGTGCCAGTAGTATATCGGTGAACACTGAAGCTTTCTTT. Its translation is CASSISVNTEAFF.

This chain joins TRBV29-1 and TRBJ2-3; 7 bases line up with TRBD1. The CDR3 is made up of 12 amino acids. Trimming cost V 7 bases and J 3 bases; bases outside gene matches: 4. The germline CDR1 and CDR2 sequences are SQVTM and ANQGSEA. This chain's CDR3 is CSARDRTDTQYF. The CDR3 DNA reads TGCAGCGCCCGGGACAGAACAGATACGCAGTATTTT.